Listed below are T cell receptor beta chains from one sample, sequenced in a study of T cell responses to AZD1222 COVID-19 vaccine. Some clones are missing from TCRdb's copy, which holds only in-frame ones; the method was immunoSEQ multiplex PCR. The sample lists some 150,000 clones; 90% to 95% were seen once. Source: peripheral blood, taken on day 0 of AZD1222 vaccination. Source of these receptors: an adult in good health. Each CDR3 is given with its conserved first and last residue. The D gene is left open where the match is weak. Only some rows state a clone size, as once, few, many or a class for expanded clones.

clone_size | d_call | j_call | cdr3_length | v_call | cdr3_aa | cdr3_nt
once | NA | TRBJ1-1 | 15 | TRBV2 | CASRTGFTGGTEAFF | TGTGCCAGCCGGACTGGGTTTACGGGAGGAACTGAAGCTTTCTTT
NA | TRBD1 | TRBJ1-2 | 16 | TRBV19 | CASSTPGTGDNYGYTF | TGTGCCAGTAGTACTCCCGGGACAGGGGACAACTATGGCTACACCTTC
NA | TRBD2 | TRBJ2-5 | 14 | TRBV5-6 | CASSSGLAQETQYF | TGTGCCAGCAGTTCCGGACTAGCCCAAGAGACCCAGTACTTC
NA | NA | TRBJ2-2 | 13 | TRBV7-3 | CASSLGTLGELFF | TGTGCCAGCAGCTTAGGGACTCTCGGGGAGCTGTTTTTT
NA | TRBD1 | TRBJ2-1 | 17 | TRBV24-1 | CATSDLGDRKGYNEQFF | TGTGCCACCAGTGATTTGGGGGACAGGAAAGGCTACAATGAGCAGTTCTTC
NA | TRBD1 | TRBJ1-6 | 15 | TRBV10-3 | CAIARGQGTGSPLHF | TGTGCCATCGCACGAGGACAGGGAACGGGGTCACCCCTCCACTTT
NA | NA | TRBJ2-7 | 14 | TRBV9 | CASSEGSGAYEQYF | TGTGCCAGCAGCGAGGGGAGTGGCGCCTACGAGCAGTACTTC
NA | NA | TRBJ1-4 | 13 | TRBV3-1/TRBV3-2 | CASSQVLNEKLFF | TGTGCCAGCAGCCAAGTATTAAATGAAAAACTGTTTTTT
NA | NA | TRBJ2-3 | 11 | TRBV30 | CAWSVVDTQYF | TGTGCCTGGAGTGTAGTGGATACGCAGTATTTT
NA | NA | TRBJ1-3 | 15 | TRBV18 | CASSPTQGSGNTIYF | TGTGCCAGCTCACCTACTCAGGGGTCTGGAAACACCATATATTTT
NA | TRBD2 | TRBJ2-1 | 15 | TRBV7-8 | CASSSGLAGGNEQFF | TGTGCCAGCAGCTCGGGACTAGCGGGAGGGAATGAGCAGTTCTTC
NA | NA | TRBJ2-7 | 13 | TRBV5-1 | CASSVTTPYEQYF | TGCGCCAGCAGCGTCACAACACCCTACGAGCAGTACTTC
NA | NA | TRBJ1-1 | 13 | TRBV9 | CASSVEQNTEAFF | TGTGCCAGCAGCGTAGAACAGAACACTGAAGCTTTCTTT
NA | NA | TRBJ2-1 | 13 | TRBV4-2 | CASSQVSYHEQFF | TGTGCCAGCAGCCAAGTTTCGTATCATGAGCAGTTCTTC
once | NA | TRBJ1-4 | 13 | TRBV11-2 | CASSLETGEKLFF | TGTGCCAGCAGCTTAGAAACAGGTGAAAAACTGTTTTTT
NA | NA | TRBJ2-3 | 15 | TRBV3-1/TRBV3-2 | CASSPRGRTTDTQYF | TGTGCCAGCAGCCCCCGGGGTAGAACCACAGATACGCAGTATTTT
NA | NA | TRBJ2-1 | 13 | TRBV13 | CASSLGAVNEQFF | TGTGCCAGCAGCTTGGGGGCCGTGAATGAGCAGTTCTTC
few | NA | TRBJ2-1 | 16 | TRBV6-4 | CASSDESMSPTDEQFF | TGTGCCAGCAGTGACGAATCGATGAGCCCAACGGATGAGCAGTTCTTC
NA | NA | TRBJ2-1 | 17 | TRBV9 | CASSIRLLDRSNNEQFF | TGTGCCAGCAGCATACGCCTCTTGGACAGAAGTAACAATGAGCAGTTCTTC
NA | TRBD1 | TRBJ1-2 | 15 | TRBV9 | CASSVGQGGEGGYTF | TGTGCCAGCAGCGTCGGACAGGGCGGAGAGGGGGGCTACACCTTC
NA | TRBD2 | TRBJ2-3 | 19 | TRBV6-2/TRBV6-3 | CASSSIPGLRQLLTDTQYF | TGTGCCAGCAGTTCCATTCCGGGACTACGTCAACTTCTCACAGATACGCAGTATTTT
NA | TRBD2 | TRBJ2-7 | 18 | TRBV3-1/TRBV3-2 | CASSLHLGMALAGDEQYF | TGTGCCAGCAGCCTTCACCTGGGTATGGCCCTAGCGGGGGACGAGCAGTACTTC
few | NA | TRBJ1-2 | 14 | TRBV5-1 | CASSLSKGSDGYTF | TGCGCCAGCAGCTTGAGTAAAGGGTCGGACGGCTACACCTTC
NA | NA | TRBJ1-1 | 14 | TRBV19 | CASSIGQVNTEAFF | TGTGCCAGTAGTATAGGACAGGTGAACACTGAAGCTTTCTTT
NA | NA | TRBJ2-7 | 18 | TRBV29-1 | CSVQSPQDSLRLGDEQYF | TGCAGCGTCCAAAGCCCTCAGGACAGCCTCCGCTTGGGGGACGAGCAGTACTTC
once | TRBD2 | TRBJ2-1 | 16 | TRBV5-1 | CASSLGTSGEGNEQFF | TGCGCCAGCAGCTTGGGGACTAGCGGGGAAGGGAATGAGCAGTTCTTC
many | NA | TRBJ2-7 | 11 | TRBV6-2/TRBV6-3 | CASSHARKQYF | TGTGCCAGCAGCCACGCGAGGAAGCAGTACTTC
NA | NA | TRBJ1-2 | 11 | TRBV15 | CATGANYGYTF | TGTGCCACTGGAGCTAACTATGGCTACACCTTC
NA | NA | TRBJ2-5 | 13 | TRBV2 | CASRSKVWETQYF | TGTGCCAGCAGGAGTAAGGTTTGGGAGACCCAGTACTTC
NA | TRBD1 | TRBJ2-3 | 15 | TRBV6-4 | CASSDPGQGTDTQYF | TGTGCCAGCAGTGACCCGGGACAGGGGACAGATACGCAGTATTTT
few | NA | TRBJ2-1 | 14 | TRBV7-9 | CAFGGDGSMNEQFF | TGTGCCTTTGGAGGGGACGGGAGTATGAATGAGCAGTTCTTC
NA | TRBD2 | TRBJ2-1 | 18 | TRBV6-2/TRBV6-3 | CASSHGLAGKKINNEQFF | TGTGCCAGCAGCCATGGACTAGCGGGGAAAAAAATTAACAATGAGCAGTTCTTC
NA | NA | TRBJ2-7 | 15 | TRBV10-3 | CAISEPGRSSYEQYF | TGTGCCATCAGTGAGCCGGGACGGAGCTCCTACGAGCAGTACTTC
NA | TRBD1 | TRBJ2-7 | 17 | TRBV10-3 | CAISESNRGQGAYEQYF | TGTGCCATCAGTGAGTCGAACCGGGGACAGGGGGCGTACGAGCAGTACTTC
once | NA | TRBJ1-1 | 14 | TRBV7-2 | CASSLELGGTEAFF | TGTGCCAGCAGCTTGGAGTTAGGGGGCACTGAAGCTTTCTTT
NA | NA | TRBJ2-7 | 11 | TRBV2 | CAGAIQAEQYF | TGTGCCGGAGCAATCCAGGCCGAGCAGTACTTC
NA | TRBD1 | TRBJ1-2 | 14 | TRBV10-3 | CAITNGRGLGGYTF | TGTGCCATCACGAACGGCAGGGGGTTAGGTGGCTACACCTTC
once | TRBD1 | TRBJ1-2 | 15 | TRBV18 | CASSRGTGSRDGYTF | TGTGCCAGCTCACGTGGGACAGGATCTAGAGATGGCTACACCTTC
NA | NA | TRBJ2-7 | 11 | TRBV13 | CASSSSHEQYF | TGTGCCAGCAGCTCATCCCACGAGCAGTACTTC
NA | NA | TRBJ1-3 | 15 | TRBV28 | CASSPPGDSGNTIYF | TGTGCCAGCAGTCCCCCAGGGGACTCTGGAAACACCATATATTTT
few | TRBD1 | TRBJ1-6 | 17 | TRBV28 | CASSLPGQGAFNSPLHF | TGTGCCAGCAGTTTACCGGGACAGGGGGCTTTTAATTCACCCCTCCACTTT
NA | NA | TRBJ1-5 | 16 | TRBV5-8 | CASSLWQGNSNQPQHF | TGTGCCAGCAGCTTGTGGCAGGGGAATAGCAATCAGCCCCAGCATTTT
NA | NA | TRBJ1-2 | 17 | TRBV12-1 | CASSFTLDRGHVYGYTF | TGTGCCAGCAGCTTTACCCTGGACAGGGGGCATGTCTATGGCTACACCTTC
NA | NA | TRBJ1-3 | 12 | TRBV9 | CASSVLGDTIYF | TGTGCCAGCAGCGTACTAGGGGACACCATATATTTT
NA | NA | TRBJ2-1 | 12 | TRBV29-1 | CSVLRGYNEQFF | TGCAGCGTTTTAAGAGGATACAATGAGCAGTTCTTC
NA | TRBD2 | TRBJ2-3 | 18 | TRBV7-9 | CASSYRTVAGESTDTQYF | TGTGCCAGCAGCTACCGGACGGTAGCGGGAGAGAGCACAGATACGCAGTATTTT